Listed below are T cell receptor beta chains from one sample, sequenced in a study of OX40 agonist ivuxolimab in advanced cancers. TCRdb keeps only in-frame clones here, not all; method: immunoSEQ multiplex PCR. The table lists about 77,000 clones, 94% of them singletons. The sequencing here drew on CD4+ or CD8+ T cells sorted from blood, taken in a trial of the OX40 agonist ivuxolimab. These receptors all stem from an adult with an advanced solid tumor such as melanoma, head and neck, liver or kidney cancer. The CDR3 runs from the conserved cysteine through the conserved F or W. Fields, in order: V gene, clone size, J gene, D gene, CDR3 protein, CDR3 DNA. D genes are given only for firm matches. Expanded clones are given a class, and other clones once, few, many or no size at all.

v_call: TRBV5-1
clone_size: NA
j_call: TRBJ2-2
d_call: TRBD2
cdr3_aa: CASSPSSGKNTGELFF
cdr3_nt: TGCGCCAGCAGTCCTTCTAGCGGAAAGAACACCGGGGAGCTGTTTTTT

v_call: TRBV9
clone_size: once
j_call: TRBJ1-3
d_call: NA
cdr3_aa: CASSGRGAGSGGNTIYF
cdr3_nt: TGTGCCAGCAGCGGTAGGGGGGCAGGATCGGGAGGAAACACCATATATTTT

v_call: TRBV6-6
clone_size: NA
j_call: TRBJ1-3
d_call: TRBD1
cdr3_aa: CASSETGSSGNTIYF
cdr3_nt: TGTGCCAGCAGCGAGACAGGGTCCTCTGGAAACACCATATATTTT

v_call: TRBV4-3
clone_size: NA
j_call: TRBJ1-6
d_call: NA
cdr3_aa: CASSVRGTGSPLHF
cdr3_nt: TGCGCCAGCAGCGTCCGGGGGACCGGGTCACCCCTCCACTTT

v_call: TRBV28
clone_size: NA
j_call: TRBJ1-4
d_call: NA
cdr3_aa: CASSLKGEKLFF
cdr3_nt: TGTGCCAGCAGTTTAAAGGGTGAAAAACTGTTTTTT

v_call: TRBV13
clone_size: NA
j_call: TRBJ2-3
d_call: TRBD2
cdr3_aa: CASSPGTTFADTQYF
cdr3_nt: TGTGCCAGCAGCCCCGGGACTACCTTTGCAGATACGCAGTATTTT

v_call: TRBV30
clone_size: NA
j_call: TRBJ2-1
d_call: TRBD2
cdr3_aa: CAWSLTSGFHNEQFF
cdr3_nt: TGTGCCTGGAGTTTGACTAGCGGATTTCACAATGAGCAGTTCTTC

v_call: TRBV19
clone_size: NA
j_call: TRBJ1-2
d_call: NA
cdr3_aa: CATLTIWDGDYGYTF
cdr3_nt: TGTGCCACCCTGACGATTTGGGACGGGGACTATGGCTACACCTTC

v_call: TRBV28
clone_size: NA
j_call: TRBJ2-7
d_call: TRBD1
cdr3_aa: CASEGTGESYEQYF
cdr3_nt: TGTGCCAGCGAGGGGACAGGGGAATCCTACGAGCAGTACTTC

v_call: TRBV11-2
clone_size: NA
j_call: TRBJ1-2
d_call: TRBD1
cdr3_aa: CASSWGQGAFGYGYTF
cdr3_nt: TGTGCCAGCAGCTGGGGACAGGGGGCTTTCGGCTATGGCTACACCTTC

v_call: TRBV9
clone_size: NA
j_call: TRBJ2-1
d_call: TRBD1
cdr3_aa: CASSADRGGNEQFF
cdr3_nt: TGTGCCAGCAGCGCCGACAGGGGGGGGAATGAGCAGTTCTTC

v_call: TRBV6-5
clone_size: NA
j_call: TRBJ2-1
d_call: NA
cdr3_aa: CASSYSGTDEQFF
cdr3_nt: TGTGCCAGCAGTTACTCGGGCACGGATGAGCAGTTCTTC

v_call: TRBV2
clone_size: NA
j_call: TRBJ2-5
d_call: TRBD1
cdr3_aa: CASRGETGQETQYF
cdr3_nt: TGTGCCAGCAGGGGAGAGACAGGGCAGGAGACCCAGTACTTC